These 21 T cell receptor beta chains were sequenced from one sample in a study of blood T cells in healthy people across ages. Using a J-beta primer mix together with a sample-barcoded 5' primer, a second PCR was run for roughly 6 to 12 cycles. MiXCR, run by TCRdb on the 5' RACE reads, gives a single entry per CDR3 protein. This sample yields under 850,000 distinct CDR3 sequences, of which around 36% are seen a single time; over 10% belongs to the top ten. The material sequenced was blood. The receptors come from a man aged 18 to 29 in good health.

This clonotype was seen only a few times. This sequence joins TRBV4-3 and TRBJ1-6; D is unclear. The germline CDR1 and CDR2 sequences are LGHNA and YSLEER. Trimming stripped 1 base from V and 10 bases from J, with 8 bases between. This CDR3 has 13 amino acids. This chain's CDR3 is CASSQVQVSPLHF. The DNA for the CDR3 is TGCGCCAGCAGCCAAGTACAAGTCTCACCCCTCCACTTT.

The rearrangement uses TRBV4-1 and TRBJ2-1, with 8 bases that match TRBD1. The J segment lost 8 bases and the V segment lost 3 bases, leaving 9 bases of the junction unmatched. The germline gives CDR1 MGHRA, CDR2 YSYEKL. CDR3 length: 15 residues. CDR3 coding DNA: TGCGCCAGCAGCCAGGTGATCAGGGGGCGTTATGAGCAGTTCTTC. This codes for CASSQVIRGRYEQFF.

The chain is built from TRBV7-2 and TRBJ1-4; D is ambiguous. The CDR3 is made up of 13 amino acids. V gave up 7 bases and J gave up 8 bases, with 14 bases separating them. Looked up from germline, CDR1 is SGHTA and CDR2 is FQGNSA. The CDR3, as DNA: TGTGCCAGCAACCCCGGTCTAGGGGAAAAACTGTTTTTT. Amino acids: CASNPGLGEKLFF.

The chain is built from TRBV14 and TRBJ1-4; 8 bases line up with TRBD1. CDR3 size: 16 residues. Germline CDR1 reads SGHDN; CDR2 reads FVKESK. V dropped 4 bases and J dropped 0; count of bases not matched to a gene: 4. Written as DNA, the CDR3 is TGTGCCAGCAGCCTCTGGGACAGGACAACTAATGAAAAACTGTTTTTT. Its protein is CASSLWDRTTNEKLFF. The entire variable domain, with the rest obtained from reference TRBV14 and TRBJ1-4, is as follows: EAGVTQFPSHSVIEKGQTVTLRCDPISGHDNLYWYRRVMGKEIKFLLHFVKESKQDESGMPNNRFLAERTGGTYSTLKVQPAELEDSGVYFCASSLWDRTTNEKLFFGSGTQLSVL.

This clonotype was seen at least ten times. The chain has TRBV9 and TRBJ2-3; D unresolved. The V end was cut by 7 bases, the J end by 9 bases, with 9 bases between. CDR1 is SGDLS, CDR2 YYNGEE, per germline. CDR3 length equals 10 residues. CDR3 nucleotide sequence: TGTGCCAGCGGGTCCCGAACGCAGTATTTT. Translating gives CASGSRTQYF.

This clonotype appeared many times. This chain joins TRBV2 and TRBJ1-2, with D tentatively TRBD1 (6 bases). Deletions cut 4 bases from V and 8 bases from J, with 11 bases between. This CDR3 is built from 12 residues. Germline V gives CDR1 SNHLY, CDR2 FYNNEI. The CDR3 loop reads CASSVSGGGYTF. DNA for the CDR3: TGTGCCAGCAGTGTGTCCGGGGGCGGCTACACCTTC.

This clonotype has a single count. This chain joins TRBV5-1 and TRBJ2-1, with unresolved D. V dropped 0 bases and J dropped 8 bases, with 15 bases sitting between them. In germline, CDR1 is SGHRS, CDR2 YFSETQ. The CDR3 is 15 amino acids. The CDR3 DNA is TGCGCCAGCAGCTTGGTTGGGGATTCGATGGATGAGCAGTTCTTC. Translation: CASSLVGDSMDEQFF. The variable domain in full, with the rest retrieved from reference TRBV5-1 and TRBJ2-1, is KAGVTQTPRYLIKTRGQQVTLSCSPISGHRSVSWYQQTPGQGLQFLFEYFSETQRNKGNFPGRFSGRQFSNSRSEMNVSTLELGDSALYLCASSLVGDSMDEQFFGPGTRLTVL.

The V and J genes are TRBV11-1 and TRBJ2-5; D unresolved. The CDR3 loop spans 14 amino acids. Trimming left V 2 bases short and J 11 bases short, with 18 bases between. In germline, CDR1 is SGHAT, CDR2 FQDESV (reference sequence). Here the CDR3 reads CASSLSSVYNEQYF. CDR3 DNA sequence: TGTGCCAGCAGCTTATCTTCAGTTTATAATGAGCAGTACTTC.

V usage is TRBV4-1 and J usage is TRBJ2-2; 9 nucleotides agree with TRBD1. This CDR3 region has 17 residues. Germline values: CDR1 MGHRA, CDR2 YSYEKL. V gave up 4 bases and J gave up 4 bases; unmatched junction bases: 10. The DNA for the CDR3 is TGCGCCAGCAGCCTCATTCCGGGACAGGGATCCACCGGGGAGCTGTTTTTT. It is translated as CASSLIPGQGSTGELFF.

This clonotype was counted only a few times. This chain connects TRBV5-4 to TRBJ1-2, with 7 positions matching TRBD1. Germline V gene sequence: CDR1 SGHNT, CDR2 YYREEE (reference sequence). The CDR3 consists of 13 residues. V trimming: 4 bases; J trimming: 7 bases; junction bases outside the gene matches: 7. CDR3 nucleotide sequence: TGTGCCAGCAGCACCAAACAGGGGAGTGGCTACACCTTC. It yields the protein CASSTKQGSGYTF.

The CDR3 nucleotides are TGTGCCTGGGGCGCTGATAATGAAAAACTGTTTTTT. Amino acid sequence: CAWGADNEKLFF. The rearrangement uses TRBV30 and TRBJ1-4, with D uncertain. The ends were cut back, 5 bases at V and 4 bases at J, with 8 bases in the middle. Germline assignment: CDR1 GTSNPN and CDR2 SVGIG (reference sequence). The CDR3 is 12 amino acids.

This clonotype was detected only a few times. V gene TRBV5-1 combines with J gene TRBJ1-6; D uncertain. The CDR3 extends over 16 amino acids. CDR1 SGHRS and CDR2 YFSETQ come from the germline V gene. The ends were cut back, 0 bases at V and 9 bases at J, with 16 bases in the middle. The CDR3 spells CASSLGAPTQGSPLHF. The CDR3 DNA sequence: TGCGCCAGCAGCTTGGGTGCACCCACACAAGGTTCACCCCTCCACTTT.

The rearrangement links TRBV12-3 or TRBV12-4 to TRBJ2-3; 12 bases fit TRBD2. The CDR3 has 19 amino acids. Trimming at V came to 2 bases and at J to 3 bases, leaving 12 bases not matched to a gene. CDR3 in DNA: TGTGCCAGCAGTTTAAGTAGCGGACTAGCGGGATATATAACAGATACGCAGTATTTT. Protein product: CASSLSSGLAGYITDTQYF.

This chain connects TRBV13 to TRBJ2-7; no clear D gene. Germline V CDR1 and CDR2: PRHDT, FYEKMQ (reference sequence). CDR3 length: 14 residues. Deletions cut 2 bases from V and 3 bases from J, with 11 bases between. DNA for the CDR3: TGTGCCAGCAGCTTAAAGTACTCCCGCTACGAGCAGTACTTC. It encodes CASSLKYSRYEQYF.

This sequence joins TRBV28 and TRBJ2-1; TRBD2 aligns across 8 bases. V dropped 3 bases and J dropped 7; count of bases not matched to a gene: 8. Germline V CDR1 and CDR2: MDHEN, SYDVKM. The CDR3 loop spans 15 amino acids. In DNA form, the CDR3 reads TGTGCCAGCAGTTTTTCAGGACTAGCAGGGAATGAGCAGTTCTTC. Translated: CASSFSGLAGNEQFF.

The chain carries TRBV2 and TRBJ1-1, with TRBD1 matching over 7 bases. Germline V gene data show CDR1 as SNHLY and CDR2 as FYNNEI. After removal of 8 bases from V and 0 bases from J, the junction contained 12 bases not matched to a gene. This CDR3 has 16 residues. The CDR3 DNA follows: TGTGCCAGCCCCGCTAACAGGGGTGGTGTGAACACTGAAGCTTTCTTT. Translating gives CASPANRGGVNTEAFF.

This clonotype was seen only a few times. The chain uses TRBV6-5 and TRBJ1-5, with 10 bases lining up with TRBD1. CDR1 is MNHEY, CDR2 SVGAGI, per germline. V lost 5 bases and J lost 2; bases outside the gene matches: 6. The CDR3 runs 16 residues. The chain's CDR3 is CASSTDRGPGNQPQHF. The CDR3 DNA is TGTGCCAGCAGTACTGACAGGGGGCCGGGCAATCAGCCCCAGCATTTT.

This clonotype was counted at least ten times. The CDR3 spells CASSQDLVARTGEQFF. In DNA form, the CDR3 reads TGTGCCAGCAGCCAAGATCTGGTAGCGCGGACCGGTGAGCAGTTCTTC. The chain links TRBV4-2 to TRBJ2-1, with a tentative D call TRBD2 (5 bases). In germline, CDR1 is LGHNA, CDR2 YNFKEQ. CDR3 size: 16 residues. Between the trimmed V and J ends, which lost 0 bases and 9 bases, there was a span of 18 bases.

Concerning this clonotype: A much larger clone differs by one base, so this may be a read error. The chain couples TRBV10-3 to TRBJ2-7; the match to TRBD1 covers 11 bases. This CDR3 is built from 15 residues. CDR1 is ENHRY, CDR2 SYGVKD, per germline. J lost 7 bases, V lost 6 bases, and 11 bases had no gene match. The CDR3 loop is CAIRGDGTGGNEQYF. For the CDR3, the DNA is TGTGCCATCAGGGGAGACGGGACAGGGGGAAATGAGCAGTACTTC.

This clonotype was seen just once. V usage is TRBV19 and J usage is TRBJ2-7; possibly TRBD1 for D (5 bases). The CDR3 covers 13 residues. Deletions cut 1 base from V and 7 bases from J, with 11 bases between. In germline, CDR1 is LNHDA, CDR2 SQIVND (reference sequence). The CDR3 DNA sequence: TGTGCCAGTAGTATAGTAATGGGGCGTGAGCAGTACTTC. This codes for CASSIVMGREQYF.

This clonotype has at least ten counts. The rearrangement links TRBV4-3 to TRBJ2-1, with 12 bases fitting TRBD1. The germline V gene encodes CDR1 LGHNA and CDR2 YSLEER. Trimming took 1 base from V and 6 from J; bases not matched to a gene: 4. The length of the CDR3 is 16 residues. CDR3 in DNA: TGCGCCAGCAGCCAAGCGGGACAGGGGGCTTTCAATGAGCAGTTCTTC. Protein product: CASSQAGQGAFNEQFF.